This TCR beta chain derives from a study of cytotoxic CD8 clonotypes in ibrutinib-treated CLL. Study summary: Patient counts were some 11 relapsed/refractory, over 14 treatment-naive and around 17 IGHV unmutated. Responses: roughly 25 partial, 2 complete; after median roughly 68 months, around 14 stayed remitted, roughly 12 progressed. Samples showed on average about 260,000 productive templates and about 94,000 productive rearrangements.

Sequenced by immunoSEQ multiplex PCR; TCRdb stores in-frame clones only, minus some. The sample shows approximately 130,000 clones, under 90% of them seen only once. CDR3 length: 16 residues. Per germline, CDR1 KGHSH and CDR2 LQKENI. V gave up 2 bases and J gave up 1 base, with 12 bases separating them. Sequencing used PBMCs, obtained after 24 months of ibrutinib treatment. This clonotype originated in a human donor with chronic lymphocytic leukemia. The rearrangement joins TRBV18 to TRBJ2-1; D uncertain. CDR3 coding DNA: TGTGCCAGCTCACCAGCCAGCAGGCAATCCTACAATGAGCAGTTCTTC. Encoded protein: CASSPASRQSYNEQFF. Filled out from reference TRBV18 and TRBJ2-1, the complete variable domain reads NAGVMQNPRHLVRRRGQEARLRCSPMKGHSHVYWYRQLPEEGLKFMVYLQKENIIDESGMPKERFSAEFPKEGPSILRIQQVVRGDSAAYFCASSPASRQSYNEQFFGPGTRLTVL.